This T cell receptor (beta chain) emerged from a study of T-cell reconstitution after alpha-beta-depleted transplantation in children. Molecular barcoding with unique molecular identifiers was used for the TCRbeta library. A single record per CDR3 protein comes from TCRdb applying MiXCR to the PCR reads. The sample shows approximately 640,000 distinct CDR3 sequences, approximately 16% of them seen only once. This sample comprised PBMCs from the stem cell graft donor, obtained from the stem cell graft. This clonotype was sampled from a human donor who donated a stem cell graft to a child with acute myeloid leukemia.

The CDR3 here is CASSYRDDQPQHF. As DNA, the CDR3 is TGTGCCAGCAGCTACCGGGACGATCAGCCCCAGCATTTT. The J gene is TRBJ1-5, the V gene TRBV7-8; D perhaps matches TRBD1 (5 bases). Germline V lookup: CDR1 SGHVS, CDR2 FQNEAQ. V was shortened by 4 bases and J by 5 bases, with 9 bases between the two germline ends. The CDR3 consists of 13 residues.